Below, 7 T cell receptor beta chains from the same sample are listed, as sequenced in a study of blood T cell repertoires in COVID-19. TCRdb's table, derived via immunoSEQ multiplex PCR, lists solely in-frame clones and lacks some. The repertoire has around 160,000 clones, around 80% of them found once; the top ten carry approximately 10%. The sequenced sample consisted of peripheral blood. Source of these receptors: a man aged 60-69 years with active or convalescent COVID-19.

The J gene is TRBJ2-1, the V gene TRBV7-9; no firm D call. The V end lost 5 bases, the J end lost 6 bases, and 8 bases lay between the germline ends. Germline assignment: CDR1 SEHNR and CDR2 FQNEAQ (reference sequence). This CDR3 is built from 12 residues. The CDR3 nucleotides read TGTGCCAGCAGCCTCGTGTCCAATGAGCAGTTCTTC. It is translated as CASSLVSNEQFF.

The chain uses TRBV10-2 and TRBJ2-5, with TRBD2 matching over 7 bases. CDR1 is WSHSY, CDR2 SAAADI, per germline. Trimming took 6 bases from V and 7 from J; bases not matched to a gene: 8. The CDR3 has 13 residues. The CDR3 DNA is TGCGCCAGCAGGCCGGGACTAAGAAGGACCCAGTACTTC. Amino acid sequence: CASRPGLRRTQYF.

The chain links TRBV6-1 to TRBJ2-5; D is possibly TRBD2 (5 bases). Trimming cost V 3 bases and J 5 bases, with 10 bases left between them. This CDR3 spans 13 amino acids. Germline V CDR1 and CDR2: MNHNS, SASEGT. The CDR3 nucleotides read TGTGCCAGCAGTGATTCAGGACTCGAGACCCAGTACTTC. It is translated as CASSDSGLETQYF.

The chain employs TRBV5-5 and TRBJ1-3; D is unresolved. This CDR3 is built from 16 residues. CDR1 SGHKS and CDR2 YYEKEE come from the germline V gene (reference sequence). V was trimmed by 3 bases and J by 2 bases, leaving 15 bases between them. CDR3 DNA sequence: TGTGCCAGCAGCTCCGCGGGAAGCTATACTGGAAACACCATATATTTT. Translation: CASSSAGSYTGNTIYF. The complete variable domain, with remaining parts taken from reference TRBV5-5 and TRBJ1-3, reads DAGVTQSPTHLIKTRGQQVTLRCSPISGHKSVSWYQQVLGQGPQFIFQYYEKEERGRGNFPDRFSARQFPNYSSELNVNALLLGDSALYLCASSSAGSYTGNTIYFGEGSWLTVV.

The chain links TRBV5-6 to TRBJ1-5; D not certain. The V end lost 2 bases, the J end lost 2 bases, and 11 bases lay between the germline ends. The CDR3 is 15 amino acids. Germline-derived CDR1 and CDR2 are SGHDT and YYEEEE. DNA for the CDR3: TGTGCCAGCAGCTTTGGCCCCCGGGGCAATCAGCCCCAGCATTTT. As protein: CASSFGPRGNQPQHF.

The chain carries TRBV7-2 and TRBJ2-1; TRBD2 aligns across 8 bases. CDR3 length: 16 residues. The V segment lost 1 base and the J segment 4 bases; nucleotides outside the gene matches: 6. Germline loops: CDR1 SGHTA, CDR2 FQGNSA. As DNA, the CDR3 is TGTGCCAGCAGCTTAGGGCAGCGGGGGTCTTACAATGAGCAGTTCTTC. Its translation: CASSLGQRGSYNEQFF.

The V gene is TRBV6-6, the J gene TRBJ2-7; a weak D match, TRBD1 (6 bases). Germline V CDR1 and CDR2: MNHNY, SVGAGI (reference sequence). The CDR3 loop spans 15 amino acids. Trimming took off 0 bases at V and 0 bases at J, with 9 bases between the two ends. The CDR3 is CASSYSMGHSYEQYF. CDR3 nucleotide sequence: TGTGCCAGCAGTTACTCGATGGGACACTCCTACGAGCAGTACTTC.